This T cell receptor (beta chain) came from a study of persistence of HIV-infected CD4 T cells. The CDR3 sequence is 14 residues long. Germline CDR1 MDHEN, CDR2 SYDVKM. Deletions cut 2 bases from V and 10 bases from J, with 12 bases between. Stimulation used about 9.5 ug/mL lysate from CMV-infected fibroblasts. CD40L/CD69 double-negative CD45RO-high memory CD4+ T cells were collected. The immunoSEQ assay was version 4, run in survey mode. Sequencing used immunoSEQ multiplex PCR; TCRdb keeps in-frame clones, though not all of them. The sample yields tens of thousands of clones, 65% to 85% seen once. In the case of this clone: Its target is not known.

This TCR was sampled from an adult man with HIV who was CMV-seropositive. This sample comprised CD4+ T cells sorted from PBMCs after roughly 18-hour stimulation, obtained from a patient who received antiretroviral therapy. V usage is TRBV28 and J usage is TRBJ1-6; no clear D. The CDR3 is CASSLGPGESPLHF. The DNA for the CDR3 is TGTGCCAGCAGTTTAGGGCCTGGGGAATCACCCCTCCACTTT.